This is a list of T cell receptor beta chains from one sample in a study of shared clonotypes between healthy human individuals. TCRdb keeps only in-frame clones here, not all; method: immunoSEQ multiplex PCR. The sample yields approximately 940,000 clones, 60% to 85% seen once. The sample consisted of memory CD4+ T cells sorted from blood. The receptors were sampled from a man between 18 and 35 years old in good health. CDR3s include the opening cysteine and the closing phenylalanine or tryptophan. Fields, in order: J gene, V gene, clone size, D gene, CDR3 DNA, CDR3 protein. A D gene is named only where the DNA matches it firmly. Rows give clone size only sometimes, using once, few, many, or a class for an expanded clone.

>TRBJ1-2|TRBV19|-|TRBD1
TGTGCCAGTAGTATATCTCGCCCGGGACAGGGTTCGCATTATGGCTACACCTTC
CASSISRPGQGSHYGYTF
>TRBJ2-7|TRBV7-9|few|TRBD1
TGTGCCAGCAGCCGAATTATTCAGGACAGGGTCTACTCCGAGCAGTACTTC
CASSRIIQDRVYSEQYF
>TRBJ2-4|TRBV29-1|many|-
TGCAGCGTTGAAGACCGGCCATCGGGTGGTACGAAAAACATTCAGTACTTC
CSVEDRPSGGTKNIQYF
>TRBJ2-1|TRBV15|-|-
TGTGCCACCAGCCAACTCGGCGGCGGGGACAATGAGCAGTTCTTC
CATSQLGGGDNEQFF
>TRBJ2-5|TRBV15|-|-
TGTGCCACCAACACCGGGAACCAAGAGACCCAGTACTTC
CATNTGNQETQYF
>TRBJ1-1|TRBV30|-|-
TGTGCCTGGAGTGTGAGGACAACCACTGAAGCTTTCTTT
CAWSVRTTTEAFF
>TRBJ2-3|TRBV19|-|TRBD1
TGTGCCAGTAGTACAACAGGGGGACCATTCTGGGATACGCAGTATTTT
CASSTTGGPFWDTQYF
>TRBJ2-3|TRBV28|-|TRBD2
TGTGCCAGCAGTAGCCTAGCGGGGGGCACAGATACGCAGTATTTT
CASSSLAGGTDTQYF
>TRBJ1-5|TRBV28|-|-
TGTGCCAGCACCGGTTTGACCCAGCATTTT
CASTGLTQHF
>TRBJ2-7|TRBV5-4|-|TRBD1
TGTGCCAGCAGCTCAAAGGGGGCCCGGTCCTACGAGCAGTACTTC
CASSSKGARSYEQYF
>TRBJ2-2|TRBV18|-|TRBD2
TGTGCCAGCTCACCCGGACTAGCGGGGGCCATGGGAACCGGGGAGCTGTTTTTT
CASSPGLAGAMGTGELFF
>TRBJ2-2|TRBV2|-|-
TGTGCCAGCATGGAGGGCCTCAACACCGGGGAGCTGTTTTTT
CASMEGLNTGELFF
>TRBJ2-1|TRBV4-3|-|-
TGCGCCAGCAGCCAAGTAGAGGGGTTCAGGGGTGAGCAGTTCTTC
CASSQVEGFRGEQFF
>TRBJ2-2|TRBV5-1|-|-
TGCGCCAGCAGCTTGGAGGGGCCGAACACCGGGGAGCTGTTTTTT
CASSLEGPNTGELFF
>TRBJ2-3|TRBV5-4|-|-
TGTGCCAGCAGCCTCCGGGGTGGGGAAGATACGCAGTATTTT
CASSLRGGEDTQYF
>TRBJ2-3|TRBV6-5|-|TRBD2
TGTGCCAGCCGCGGACTAGCGGTCACAGATACGCAGTATTTT
CASRGLAVTDTQYF
>TRBJ2-3|TRBV25-1|-|-
TGTGCCAGCAGTGAATACGTCGGCACAGATACGCAGTATTTT
CASSEYVGTDTQYF
>TRBJ2-2|TRBV4-1|-|TRBD2
TGCGCCAGCAGCCAAGATTCGGGGGGGTATACCGGGGAGCTGTTTTTT
CASSQDSGGYTGELFF
>TRBJ2-5|TRBV9|-|-
TGTGCCAGCAGCGTAACTGAGGGACTCCAACAAGAGACCCAGTACTTC
CASSVTEGLQQETQYF
>TRBJ2-5|TRBV7-2|many|TRBD1
TGTGCCAGCAGCCGGGCCCCCAGGGGGTATGAGACCCAGTACTTC
CASSRAPRGYETQYF
>TRBJ2-7|TRBV6-6|-|-
TGTGCCAGCGAGGGGGGCGATTACGAGCAGTACTTC
CASEGGDYEQYF
>TRBJ2-3|TRBV18|-|TRBD1
TGTGCCAGCTCACCTCAGGGGACAGGGAATTCAGATACGCAGTATTTT
CASSPQGTGNSDTQYF
>TRBJ2-1|TRBV6-1|-|-
TGTGCCAGCAGGGAGGGTATGGGACTTGCCACCCTCTTC
CASREGMGLATLF
>TRBJ2-7|TRBV13|few|TRBD2
TGTGCCAGCAGCCAGGGACTAGCGGCGTACGAGCAGTACTTC
CASSQGLAAYEQYF
>TRBJ2-1|TRBV2|-|TRBD2
TGTGCCAACCAACGGGACTATGTCCTAGGGGAGCAGTTCTTC
CANQRDYVLGEQFF
>TRBJ2-7|TRBV18|-|-
TGTGCCAGCTCACCACCGACGGTCCGGCACGAGCAGTACTTC
CASSPPTVRHEQYF
>TRBJ2-2|TRBV6-5|-|-
TGTGCCAGCAGTTACCTGGGGACCGGGGAGCTGTTTTTT
CASSYLGTGELFF
>TRBJ2-7|TRBV10-3|-|-
TGTGCCATCATAGGCAGGTCAAGCACCTACGAGCAGTACTTC
CAIIGRSSTYEQYF